Sequencing of this TCR beta chain was carried out in a study of blood T cell repertoires in COVID-19 (TCRdb year 2020). Study-wide context: Samples from collaborators originated in the United States, Italy and Spain and spanned both the acute and convalescent phases of COVID-19. The prospective study material was composed of cDNA or gDNA derived from T cells, B-cell-depleted T cells, or PBMCs. Deeply sampled blood TCRbeta repertoires from subjects exposed to, actively infected with, or recovered from COVID-19 were included in the dataset. A freely available public database, intended as a resource for researchers studying the immune response to SARS-CoV-2, is where the repertoires were released. Samples came from the ongoing ImmuneRACE study (first 160 participants) plus 1,254 subjects from 6 global collaborators. The sample metadata nearly always contained a de-identified subject ID, COVID-19 status, age in years and sex. HLA class I and class II types, where available, came from metadata supplied by the sample provider rather than from assay-based typing.

Whole blood was collected in K2EDTA tubes by collaborating institutions according to the institutions' own protocols. For TCRbeta analysis, collaborators shipped samples in one of three forms: frozen whole blood, isolated PBMCs, or DNA extracted from either of those sample types. The immunoSEQ Assay, a bias-controlled multiplex PCR, was used to amplify TCRbeta CDR3 regions from genomic DNA. On the study's bioinformatics: Nucleated cell counts per sample were estimated from amplification of reference gene primers within the assay. To quantify the absolute abundance of each unique TCRbeta CDR3 rearrangement, sequence reads were collapsed and filtered. For each sample, productive Simpson clonality was calculated as the square root of Simpson's diversity index over productive rearrangements. TCRdb mirrors the immuneACCESS table, restricted to in-frame sequences. Some clones are absent from its copies; in checked studies, under half trace to an unresolved V gene, and the reason for the others is unknown. V and J calls and clone size are as listed in that table; D and trimming were resolved from the DNA. The sample yields approximately 52,000 clones; 86% were counted once. The top ten clones comprise 1% to 1.5% of the sample.

The full study reports these points: The amount of clinical and demographic metadata varied by source and participant and was provided uncurated.

The germline V gene specifies SGHTA as CDR1 and FQGNSA as CDR2. From cysteine to phenylalanine, the CDR3 is 13 amino acids long. Just the 39-base CDR3 DNA is kept, in frame starting at base 1. V drops 5 bases and J drops 6 bases, leaving 11 bases in between. This clone was seen more than once but under ten times. Its antigen remains unidentified. The record has no base qualities; no much larger clone is one base away. This sequence uses TRBV7-2 and TRBJ2-1; D gene: possibly TRBD2, on 5 matching bases. Sequencing input: peripheral blood. This sequence was found in a man aged 55 to 70 with acute or convalescent COVID-19. CDR3 loop: CASSPTKSNEQFF. The nucleotide sequence is given as TGTGCCAGCAGCCCGACTAAAAGCAATGAGCAGTTCTTC.